Following are 10 T cell receptor beta chains from one sample sequenced in a study of chemoradiotherapy in HPV16-positive cancers. The data were produced by immunoSEQ multiplex PCR, yet TCRdb's version contains in-frame clones alone and is incomplete. Of about 2,900 clones listed, approximately 90% were seen once; the top ten hold approximately 4%. This material consisted of tumor tissue, taken from a patient who underwent chemoradiotherapy. The receptor set was obtained from a human donor with HPV-associated anogenital cancer.

The chain uses TRBV9 and TRBJ2-1; D could derive from TRBD1 or TRBD2 (5 bases each). Trimming took off 0 bases at V and 7 bases at J, with 17 bases between the two ends. This CDR3 has 16 residues. Germline CDR1 SGDLS, CDR2 YYNGEE. This CDR3 is CASSVDLGQGRNEQFF. CDR3 nucleotides: TGTGCCAGCAGCGTAGATCTCGGGCAGGGACGGAATGAGCAGTTCTTC.

This sequence joins TRBV28 and TRBJ2-3; D uncertain. Per the germline V gene, CDR1 is MDHEN and CDR2 is SYDVKM. Trimming took off 8 bases at V and 2 bases at J, with 8 bases between the two ends. The CDR3 extends over 12 amino acids. The CDR3 bases are TGTGCCAGCTTCGGCAACACAGATACGCAGTATTTT. This sequence encodes CASFGNTDTQYF.

This rearrangement joins TRBV4-3 to TRBJ2-1; D remains ambiguous. Per the germline V gene, CDR1 is LGHNA and CDR2 is YSLEER. This CDR3 is built from 14 residues. V shed 0 bases and J shed 3 bases, with 6 bases lying between them. The CDR3 region is CASSQESVYNEQFF. CDR3 in DNA: TGCGCCAGCAGCCAAGAAAGCGTCTACAATGAGCAGTTCTTC.

Here the CDR3 reads CASSLSTGGGEKLFF. The CDR3 DNA follows: TGTGCCAGCAGCTTATCCACAGGGGGGGGTGAAAAACTGTTTTTT. The genes are TRBV11-2 and TRBJ1-4; 8 bases map to TRBD1. V gave up 2 bases and J gave up 7 bases; unmatched junction bases: 6. There are 15 residues in the CDR3. Germline CDR1 and CDR2: SGHAT and FQNNGV.

This rearrangement joins TRBV7-2 to TRBJ1-5, with TRBD1 as a possible D gene (5 bases). Germline V CDR1 and CDR2: SGHTA, FQGNSA. V lost 5 bases to trimming and J lost 6 bases, with 14 bases between them. This CDR3 has 14 residues. CDR3 loop: CASSNMWGPQPQHF. DNA of the CDR3: TGTGCCAGCAGCAACATGTGGGGACCTCAGCCCCAGCATTTT.

The CDR3 loop reads CASSEDGGRAVDTQYF. The CDR3 DNA sequence: TGTGCCAGCAGTGAAGACGGCGGGAGGGCCGTGGATACGCAGTATTTT. V and J are TRBV6-4 and TRBJ2-3; 9 nucleotides match TRBD2. Germline assignment: CDR1 MRHNA and CDR2 SNTAGT. Trimming removed 3 bases from V and 6 bases from J; junction bases left unmatched: 10. The CDR3 consists of 16 residues.

This chain links TRBV7-9 with TRBJ2-7; possible D gene TRBD1, 5 bases. V dropped 0 bases and J dropped 0 bases, with 12 bases sitting between them. This CDR3 is 16 amino acids long. The germline V gene has CDR1 SEHNR and CDR2 FQNEAQ (reference sequence). CDR3 coding DNA: TGTGCCAGCAGCTTAGCGTTGGACATCCGCTCCTACGAGCAGTACTTC. Translation: CASSLALDIRSYEQYF.

This clone was detected only a few times. The chain couples TRBV6-4 to TRBJ2-2, with 8 positions matching TRBD2. The CDR3 covers 13 residues. V shed 5 bases and J 4 bases; nucleotides not matched to a gene: 0. The germline gives CDR1 MRHNA, CDR2 SNTAGT. CDR3 coding DNA: TGTGCCAGCAGTAGCGGGAGCACCGGGGAGCTGTTTTTT. Its protein product is CASSSGSTGELFF.

This sequence joins TRBV9 and TRBJ2-7; 14 bases match TRBD2. The CDR3 is 16 residues long. J gave up 6 bases and V 0 bases, and 5 bases lay outside the gene matches. The germline gives CDR1 SGDLS, CDR2 YYNGEE. Here the CDR3 DNA reads TGTGCCAGCAGCGTAGGGGGACTAGCGGGAGAGAGCGAGCAGTACTTC. It specifies CASSVGGLAGESEQYF.

The genes are TRBV5-6 and TRBJ1-2; 8 nucleotides align to TRBD1. Looked up from germline, CDR1 is SGHDT and CDR2 is YYEEEE. The CDR3 covers 17 residues. J gave up 0 bases and V 2 bases, and 9 bases lay outside the gene matches. As DNA, the CDR3 is TGTGCCAGCAGCTTACTCCGGGACAGGCACTCTAACTATGGCTACACCTTC. Its protein product is CASSLLRDRHSNYGYTF. Based on the CDR3 plus reference TRBV5-6 and TRBJ1-2, the full variable domain is DAGVTQSPTHLIKTRGQQVTLRCSPKSGHDTVSWYQQALGQGPQFIFQYYEEEERQRGNFPDRFSGHQFPNYSSELNVNALLLGDSALYLCASSLLRDRHSNYGYTFGSGTRLTVV.